The 12 T cell receptor beta chains below all came from one sample that was sequenced in a study of shared clonotypes between healthy human individuals (dated by TCRdb to the early 2020s). Receptor amplification or capture employed the immunoSEQ multiplex PCR assay. Here the immuneACCESS table is served through TCRdb, limited to in-frame sequences with V and J called. Missing clones are a known gap in these copies; in checked studies unresolved V genes cover under half, and the rest lacks a known reason. This sample is represented by about 700,000 clones; approximately 74% of them were singletons. 1.5% to 2% of the sample goes to the ten largest clones. The source material was memory CD4+ T cells sorted from blood. The cell subset or site label, read with the paper, signifies: CD45RA-negative fraction. The receptors were sampled from a woman in her thirties in good health.

The chain uses TRBV4-2 and TRBJ2-5; D remains unclear. The CDR3 spans 12 residues. CDR1 is LGHNA and CDR2 is YNFKEQ in the germline V gene. V was clipped by 3 bases and J by 4 bases, with 6 bases between them. The CDR3 sequence is CASSHPGETQYF. In DNA form, the CDR3 reads TGTGCCAGCAGCCACCCTGGAGAGACCCAGTACTTC.

This rearrangement joins TRBV10-1 to TRBJ1-2; D unclear. V dropped 2 bases and J dropped 5 bases, with 9 bases sitting between them. The length of the CDR3 is 13 residues. The germline V gene has CDR1 WNHNN and CDR2 SYGVQD (reference sequence). The CDR3 bases are TGCGCCAGCAGTGAGCGGGGAGCTTATGGCTACACCTTC. It encodes CASSERGAYGYTF.

In this sample, this clone turned up a few times. The rearrangement links TRBV6-1 to TRBJ2-7; TRBD2 matches at 9 bases. V shed 6 bases and J 3 bases; nucleotides not matched to a gene: 6. CDR1 MNHNS and CDR2 SASEGT come from the germline V gene. CDR3 length: 14 residues. The CDR3 DNA reads as TGTGCCAGCAGGCGACTAGCGGAGCACTACGAGCAGTACTTC. Its protein is CASRRLAEHYEQYF.

The chain has TRBV5-6 and TRBJ2-2, with a tentative D call TRBD2 (7 bases). V lost 3 bases and J 6 bases, leaving 15 bases between the germline ends. Germline assignment: CDR1 SGHDT and CDR2 YYEEEE. This CDR3 is 15 amino acids long. The CDR3 here is CASSSYGGRAGELFF. CDR3 in DNA: TGTGCCAGCAGCTCGTACGGGGGGCGCGCCGGGGAGCTGTTTTTT.

This clone was seen a single time. The gene calls are TRBV13 and TRBJ2-7, with 11 bases identical to TRBD1. Trimming took 1 base from V and 2 from J; bases not matched to a gene: 1. The CDR3 contains 15 residues. The germline V gene has CDR1 PRHDT and CDR2 FYEKMQ (reference sequence). The DNA for the CDR3 is TGTGCCAGCAGCTTAGTGGGACAGGGGGCCTACGAGCAGTACTTC. This codes for CASSLVGQGAYEQYF.

The rearrangement links TRBV29-1 to TRBJ2-3; D call uncertain. The germline CDR1 and CDR2 sequences are SQVTM and ANQGSEA. The V end lost 3 bases, the J end lost 1 base, and 11 bases lay between the germline ends. The CDR3 loop spans 14 amino acids. This CDR3 reads CSVDVQVRTDTQYF. In nucleotides, the CDR3 is TGCAGCGTTGATGTCCAAGTCCGCACAGATACGCAGTATTTT.

V gene TRBV28 combines with J gene TRBJ2-5; possibly TRBD1 for D (6 bases). Germline V gene data show CDR1 as MDHEN and CDR2 as SYDVKM. The CDR3 contains 15 residues. Trimming left V 5 bases short and J 1 base short, with 14 bases between. CDR3 nucleotide sequence: TGTGCCAGCAGTCCTCCTTCAGGGGTCCAAGAGACCCAGTACTTC. Protein product: CASSPPSGVQETQYF.

V is TRBV11-2 and J is TRBJ2-7, with D perhaps TRBD1 (5 bases). V lost 5 bases and J lost 4, with 15 bases in between. The CDR3 loop spans 14 amino acids. Germline-derived CDR1 and CDR2 are SGHAT and FQNNGV. As DNA, the CDR3 is TGTGCCAGCAGCACCTCGACAGCTTCTTACGAGCAGTACTTC. Translation: CASSTSTASYEQYF.

CDR3 amino acids: CASSFGTENTEAFF. As DNA, the CDR3 is TGTGCCAGCAGCTTCGGGACAGAGAACACTGAAGCTTTCTTT. The rearrangement uses TRBV5-6 and TRBJ1-1, with 7 positions matching TRBD1. Trimming cost V 2 bases and J 1 base; bases outside gene matches: 2. Looked up from germline, CDR1 is SGHDT and CDR2 is YYEEEE. The CDR3 consists of 14 residues. Filled out from reference TRBV5-6 and TRBJ1-1, the complete variable domain reads DAGVTQSPTHLIKTRGQQVTLRCSPKSGHDTVSWYQQALGQGPQFIFQYYEEEERQRGNFPDRFSGHQFPNYSSELNVNALLLGDSALYLCASSFGTENTEAFFGQGTRLTVV.

This sequence joins TRBV6-5 and TRBJ1-3, with a possible D match to TRBD1 (5 bases). CDR3 length equals 16 residues. V shed 2 bases and J shed 0 bases, with 11 bases lying between them. Germline V CDR1 and CDR2: MNHEY, SVGAGI. CDR3 sequence: CASSYGGGDSGNTIYF. The CDR3, as DNA: TGTGCCAGCAGTTACGGGGGGGGAGACTCTGGAAACACCATATATTTT.

This chain joins TRBV5-1 and TRBJ2-1, with 8 bases matching TRBD2. The CDR3 extends over 16 amino acids. CDR1 and CDR2 (germline): SGHRS, YFSETQ. The ends lost 4 bases at V and 2 bases at J; junction bases unmatched: 8. Written as DNA, the CDR3 is TGCGCCAGCAGCCCTACCTCGGGAGGGCCCTACAATGAGCAGTTCTTC. Protein product: CASSPTSGGPYNEQFF. Full variable domain (rest looked up from reference TRBV5-1 and TRBJ2-1): KAGVTQTPRYLIKTRGQQVTLSCSPISGHRSVSWYQQTPGQGLQFLFEYFSETQRNKGNFPGRFSGRQFSNSRSEMNVSTLELGDSALYLCASSPTSGGPYNEQFFGPGTRLTVL.

The V call is TRBV30, the J call TRBJ2-7; D may be TRBD1 (6 bases). V was shortened by 4 bases and J by 2 bases, with 9 bases between the two germline ends. The CDR3 is made up of 12 amino acids. The V gene's germline CDR1 is GTSNPN and CDR2 SVGIG (reference sequence). The CDR3, as DNA: TGTGCCTGGACCCAGGGGACCTACGAGCAGTACTTC. Amino acid sequence: CAWTQGTYEQYF.